The present T cell receptor beta chain was sequenced within a study of blood T cell repertoires in COVID-19. The wider study: Both acute and convalescent COVID-19 samples were obtained from the United States, Italy and Spain.

This table comes from immunoSEQ multiplex PCR, and its TCRdb copy is limited to in-frame clones, with some not included. Here the sample spans 120,000 or so clones, roughly four fifths being singletons. This CDR3 is 15 amino acids long. Germline lookup yields CDR1 KGHSH and CDR2 LQKENI. Trimming removed 3 bases at V and 0 bases at J, with 11 bases between. J is TRBJ2-5 and V is TRBV18, with a weak D call TRBD2 (5 bases). The receptor's source is a human donor in a cohort sampled during active COVID-19. The sequencing sample was made of peripheral blood. The CDR3 spells CASSPTTQYQETQYF. The CDR3 region has the DNA TGTGCCAGCTCACCGACTACACAGTACCAAGAGACCCAGTACTTC.